This is a list of T cell receptor beta chains from one sample in a study of OX40 agonist ivuxolimab in advanced cancers. Repertoires were generated with immunoSEQ multiplex PCR, while TCRdb's copy carries only in-frame clones and drops some. The table includes 80,000 or so clones, more than 85% detected once. The sample was CD4+ or CD8+ T cells sorted from blood, taken in a trial of the OX40 agonist ivuxolimab. The receptors shown here come from an adult with an advanced solid tumor such as melanoma, head and neck, liver or kidney cancer. Both conserved end residues are part of each CDR3. Each record gives: clone size, V gene, J gene, D gene, CDR3 protein, CDR3 DNA. The D gene is left open where the match is weak. Rows give clone size only sometimes, using once, few, many, or a class for an expanded clone.

.	TRBV9	TRBJ1-2	TRBD1	CASSVEPHLDRNGGYTF	TGTGCCAGCAGCGTAGAACCCCACCTGGACAGGAATGGCGGCTACACCTTC
.	TRBV10-2	TRBJ2-1	TRBD2	CASSGGLAGGVYDEQFF	TGCGCCAGCAGTGGAGGACTAGCGGGAGGAGTGTACGATGAGCAGTTCTTC
.	TRBV4-1	TRBJ2-7	TRBD2	CASGVAGGFGQYF	TGCGCCAGCGGCGTAGCGGGAGGTTTTGGGCAGTACTTC
.	TRBV23-1	TRBJ2-5	TRBD1	CASSPKTGAEETQYF	TGCGCCAGCAGTCCAAAGACAGGGGCCGAGGAGACCCAGTACTTC
.	TRBV12-5	TRBJ2-2	.	CASGTGSNTGELFF	TGTGCTAGTGGGACAGGATCCAACACCGGGGAGCTGTTTTTT
.	TRBV14	TRBJ2-1	.	CASSGIVGGISYNEQFF	TGTGCCAGCAGTGGAATTGTCGGGGGCATATCCTACAATGAGCAGTTCTTC
.	TRBV11-2	TRBJ2-3	TRBD1	CASSLRGQGTDTQYF	TGTGCCAGCAGCTTAAGAGGACAGGGGACAGATACGCAGTATTTT
.	TRBV11-2	TRBJ2-7	.	CASSRGGISFEQYF	TGTGCCAGCAGCAGGGGGGGCATATCGTTCGAGCAGTACTTC
.	TRBV28	TRBJ2-5	TRBD2	CASSSGGAETQYF	TGTGCCAGCAGTAGCGGGGGGGCCGAGACCCAGTACTTC
.	TRBV6-1	TRBJ1-5	.	CATTEGVGNQPQHF	TGTGCCACCACGGAGGGGGTGGGCAATCAGCCCCAGCATTTT
.	TRBV6-5	TRBJ1-6	.	CASSSSSTGFSPLHF	TGTGCCAGCAGTTCCTCTTCTACCGGATTTTCACCCCTCCACTTT
.	TRBV18	TRBJ1-4	.	CASSPLTAPNEKLFF	TGTGCCAGCTCACCACTGACAGCTCCTAATGAAAAACTGTTTTTT
.	TRBV28	TRBJ2-2	.	CACGLFKINTGELFF	TGTGCCTGCGGACTATTCAAAATAAACACCGGGGAGCTGTTTTTT
.	TRBV5-1	TRBJ2-1	.	CASSKRLGDNEQFF	TGCGCCAGCAGTAAGAGACTTGGGGACAATGAGCAGTTCTTC
.	TRBV5-1	TRBJ1-1	TRBD1	CASQGGTEAFF	TGCGCCAGCCAGGGGGGCACTGAAGCTTTCTTT
.	TRBV4-1	TRBJ2-3	.	CASSQDLVWARPTDTQYF	TGCGCCAGCAGCCAAGATCTGGTTTGGGCACGGCCCACAGATACGCAGTATTTT
.	TRBV5-1	TRBJ1-4	.	CASSFTWGEKLFF	TGCGCCAGCAGCTTTACCTGGGGTGAAAAACTGTTTTTT
.	TRBV28	TRBJ1-1	.	CASTPAARAGGAFF	TGTGCCAGCACCCCGGCGGCGCGGGCAGGTGGAGCTTTCTTT
.	TRBV9	TRBJ1-6	.	CASEATGGPNSPLHF	TGTGCCAGTGAGGCCACTGGGGGGCCTAATTCACCCCTCCACTTT
.	TRBV19	TRBJ2-5	.	CASSILGTQYF	TGTGCCAGTAGTATACTAGGGACCCAGTACTTC
few	TRBV18	TRBJ2-3	.	CASSRGTVSDTQYF	TGTGCCAGCTCCCGTGGGACGGTCTCCGATACGCAGTATTTT
.	TRBV5-6	TRBJ1-2	TRBD1	CASLGQTNYGYTF	TGTGCCAGCTTGGGACAGACTAACTATGGCTACACCTTC
.	TRBV7-3	TRBJ2-2	.	CASSPPGLNTGELFF	TGTGCCAGCAGCCCCCCGGGGTTGAACACCGGGGAGCTGTTTTTT
.	TRBV7-8	TRBJ2-7	.	CASSLEIRGGNYEQYF	TGTGCCAGCAGCTTAGAGATCCGGGGCGGGAATTACGAGCAGTACTTC
.	TRBV27	TRBJ1-2	.	CASSLNGGGLYGYTF	TGTGCCAGCAGTTTAAACGGGGGGGGACTCTATGGCTACACCTTC
.	TRBV6-1	TRBJ1-6	.	CASSERGYNSPLHF	TGTGCCAGCAGTGAAAGGGGCTATAATTCACCCCTCCACTTT
.	TRBV28	TRBJ2-5	TRBD1	CASSLGQGKTQYF	TGTGCCAGCAGTCTGGGACAGGGTAAGACCCAGTACTTC
.	TRBV28	TRBJ2-1	.	CASSWGSSYNEQFF	TGTGCCAGCAGTTGGGGGAGCTCCTACAATGAGCAGTTCTTC
.	TRBV6-5	TRBJ1-5	TRBD1	CASRQQGVGNQPQHF	TGTGCCAGCAGACAACAGGGGGTTGGCAATCAGCCCCAGCATTTT
.	TRBV6-5	TRBJ2-7	.	CASRPTTHRPYEQYF	TGTGCCAGCAGACCGACTACCCATAGACCCTACGAGCAGTACTTC
.	TRBV27	TRBJ1-1	TRBD1	CASSFGQGEAEAFF	TGTGCCAGCAGTTTCGGACAGGGTGAGGCTGAAGCTTTCTTT
.	TRBV27	TRBJ2-5	TRBD2	CASSLTSGGGETQYF	TGTGCCAGCAGCCTGACTAGCGGGGGAGGCGAGACCCAGTACTTC
once	TRBV21-1	TRBJ1-2	.	CASSQDSFTYGYTF	TGTGCCAGCAGCCAAGACAGTTTCACGTATGGCTACACCTTC
once	TRBV5-1	TRBJ1-3	.	CASSSRGTGSGNTIYF	TGCGCCAGCAGCTCGAGGGGGACGGGTTCTGGAAACACCATATATTTT
.	TRBV5-1	TRBJ2-7	TRBD1	CASTPTGGSYEQYF	TGCGCCAGCACCCCGACAGGGGGCTCCTACGAGCAGTACTTC
once	TRBV9	TRBJ2-2	.	CASSTHPNTGELFF	TGTGCCAGCAGCACACACCCGAACACCGGGGAGCTGTTTTTT
.	TRBV7-2	TRBJ2-7	.	CASSLVFSYEQYF	TGTGCCAGCAGCTTAGTTTTTTCCTACGAGCAGTACTTC
.	TRBV6-5	TRBJ2-3	.	CASRTTDTQYF	TGTGCCAGCAGGACCACAGATACGCAGTATTTT
.	TRBV5-1	TRBJ1-1	.	CASSLGSGSNTEAFF	TGCGCCAGCAGCCTGGGGTCGGGTTCCAACACTGAAGCTTTCTTT
.	TRBV6-6	TRBJ1-1	.	CASSYFPPQGGEAFF	TGTGCCAGCAGTTACTTCCCCCCGCAGGGAGGGGAAGCTTTCTTT
.	TRBV28	TRBJ2-7	TRBD2	CAIGLAGGFYEQYF	TGTGCCATTGGACTAGCGGGAGGCTTTTACGAGCAGTACTTC
.	TRBV5-8	TRBJ2-6	.	CASSLSGAGAGANVLTF	TGTGCCAGCAGCCTCTCTGGGGCAGGGGCCGGGGCCAACGTCCTGACTTTC
.	TRBV5-1	TRBJ2-2	TRBD2	CASSGGLAGGTNTGELFF	TGCGCCAGCAGCGGGGGACTAGCGGGAGGAACGAACACCGGGGAGCTGTTTTTT
.	TRBV9	TRBJ2-3	.	CASSVGKSSTDTQYF	TGTGCCAGCAGCGTAGGCAAATCTAGCACAGATACGCAGTATTTT
few	TRBV7-3	TRBJ1-6	.	CASSYSGRTGGSPLHF	TGTGCCAGCAGTTACAGTGGCCGAACCGGTGGGTCACCCCTCCACTTT
once	TRBV7-2	TRBJ1-2	.	CASSLISPTPNYGYTF	TGTGCCAGCAGCTTAATATCACCGACCCCTAACTATGGCTACACCTTC
.	TRBV6-6	TRBJ2-7	.	CASSYLAGLNYEQYF	TGTGCCAGCAGTTATCTCGCGGGACTGAACTACGAGCAGTACTTC
once	TRBV5-1	TRBJ1-4	.	CASSLANGEKLFF	TGCGCCAGCAGCTTGGCCAATGGTGAAAAACTGTTTTTT
once	TRBV6-5	TRBJ1-4	TRBD1	CASSRQGGHEKLFF	TGTGCCAGCAGTCGACAGGGTGGTCATGAAAAACTGTTTTTT
.	TRBV28	TRBJ1-4	TRBD1	CASSLGTGPNEKLFF	TGTGCCAGCAGTTTGGGGACAGGGCCTAATGAAAAACTGTTTTTT